Listed here is a single T cell receptor beta chain. The antigen remains unidentified. The data originate from a study of OX40 agonist ivuxolimab in advanced cancers. About the study: Patients were infused with ivuxolimab every 2 weeks at 0.01 to 10 mg/kg. Three patients, one with hepatocellular carcinoma and two with cutaneous melanoma, achieved partial responses.

Notes on the study in general: Also showing low normalized T-cell clonal expansion were some of the nonresponders.

Assay used: immunoSEQ multiplex PCR; TCRdb lists only in-frame clones, some missing. The table has roughly 48,000 clones, approximately 84% seen once. The sequenced sample was CD4+ or CD8+ T cells sorted from blood, obtained in a trial of the OX40 agonist ivuxolimab. This clonotype was sampled from an adult with an advanced solid tumor such as melanoma, head and neck, liver or kidney cancer.

For the CDR3, the DNA is TGTGCCAGCAGCCTTGAGGGGCGGGAGGGCTACAATGAGCAGTTCTTC. Translating gives CASSLEGREGYNEQFF. J is TRBJ2-1 and V is TRBV7-9; 9 bases map to TRBD2. The length of the CDR3 is 16 residues. V was clipped by 5 bases and J by 3 bases; unmatched bases: 8. Germline V gene data show CDR1 as SEHNR and CDR2 as FQNEAQ (reference sequence).